This TCR beta chain was recovered during a study of cytomegalovirus exposure and HLA in healthy donors. Study results and caveats: First-cohort TCR clusters were later found to tend to co-occur in the approximately 110 validation repertoires. As was reported, the classifier diagnosed cytomegalovirus status with high specificity and sensitivity.

TCRdb keeps only in-frame clones here, not all; method: immunoSEQ multiplex PCR. Of fewer than 250,000 clones listed, about nine tenths were seen once; the top ten hold 2% to 2.5%. Details on this clone: Its antigen is unknown.

This clonotype was obtained from a woman aged 18 to 35 in good health and CMV-seropositive. Sample: PBMCs.

The CDR3 loop is CASSVGGTGISGNTIYF. CDR3 DNA: TGTGCCAGCAGCGTGGGGGGTACAGGAATTTCTGGAAACACCATATATTTT. This chain connects TRBV9 to TRBJ1-3; a possible D gene is TRBD1 (5 bases). This CDR3 is built from 17 residues. Trimming shortened V by 2 bases and J by 1 base, and 16 bases separated the two germline ends. Germline V gene data show CDR1 as SGDLS and CDR2 as YYNGEE.